This TCR beta chain comes out of a study of blood T cell repertoires in COVID-19. Using immunoSEQ multiplex PCR, the repertoire was profiled, and TCRdb retains in-frame clones only, with some absent. The sample shows some 670,000 clones, around 90% of them seen only once. This CDR3 is 14 amino acids long. With 4 bases clipped from V and 5 bases from J, the junction kept 2 bases outside the gene matches. Germline V gene sequence: CDR1 MNHEY, CDR2 SMNVEV (reference sequence). The clonotype was recovered from a young woman with acute or convalescent COVID-19. The sequenced sample consisted of peripheral blood. The chain links TRBV27 to TRBJ1-4; TRBD1 matches at 9 bases. CDR3 residues: CASSSTGGNEKLFF. The CDR3 DNA reads as TGTGCCAGCAGTTCGACAGGGGGGAATGAAAAACTGTTTTTT. The complete variable domain, with remaining parts taken from reference TRBV27 and TRBJ1-4, reads EAQVTQNPRYLITVTGKKLTVTCSQNMNHEYMSWYRQDPGLGLRQIYYSMNVEVTDKGDVPEGYKVSRKEKRNFPLILESPSPNQTSLYFCASSSTGGNEKLFFGSGTQLSVL.